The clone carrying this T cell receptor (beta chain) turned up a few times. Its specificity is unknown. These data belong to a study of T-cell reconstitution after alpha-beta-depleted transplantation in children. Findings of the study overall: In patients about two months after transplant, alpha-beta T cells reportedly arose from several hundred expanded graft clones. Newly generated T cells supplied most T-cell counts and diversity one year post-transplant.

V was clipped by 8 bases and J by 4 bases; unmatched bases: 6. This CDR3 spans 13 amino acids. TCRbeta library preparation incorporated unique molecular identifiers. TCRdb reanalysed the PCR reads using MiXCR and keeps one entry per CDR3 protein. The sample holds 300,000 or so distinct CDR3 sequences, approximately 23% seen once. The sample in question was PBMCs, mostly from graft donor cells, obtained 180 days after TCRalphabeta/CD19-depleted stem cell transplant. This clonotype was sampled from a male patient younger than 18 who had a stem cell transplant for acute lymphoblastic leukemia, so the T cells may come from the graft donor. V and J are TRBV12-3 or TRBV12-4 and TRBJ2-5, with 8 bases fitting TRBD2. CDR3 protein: CASSWRGAETQYF. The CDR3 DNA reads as TGTGCCAGCTCCTGGCGGGGGGCAGAGACCCAGTACTTC.